Listed here is a single T cell receptor beta chain. This sample was taken from a study of control samples from healthy donors and cancer patients. CDR1 and CDR2 from the germline V gene are GTSNPN and SVGIG (reference sequence). Trimming removed 8 bases from V and 0 bases from J; junction bases left unmatched: 7. This CDR3 is built from 13 residues. Repertoires were generated with immunoSEQ multiplex PCR, while TCRdb's copy carries only in-frame clones and drops some. This table has about 110,000 clones, over 75% appearing once. The receptor was derived from a human donor in good health. The donor label of this sample is uncertain. V is TRBV30 and J is TRBJ2-7, with TRBD2 identical over 7 bases. Sequencing was performed on blood. CDR3 coding DNA: TGTGCCATGCGGGACTACGACTCCTACGAGCAGTACTTC. Translation: CAMRDYDSYEQYF.